There are a few counts of the clone carrying this T cell receptor (beta chain). Antigen specificity is unknown. The CDR3 extends over 13 amino acids. V was pared by 5 bases and J by 4 bases, with 9 bases between. CDR1 and CDR2 from the germline V gene are SNHLY and FYNNEI. Each sample came from a Caucasian adult donor living in Nashville, Tennessee. The data derive from a study of shared clonotypes between healthy human individuals. Study results and caveats: Lower generation probabilities were found for non-shared clonotypes than for those shared by all four donors. Larger richness was generally estimated for naive than memory subsets.

Several immunoSEQ plates received, in even portions, the genomic DNA of each subset. Clones were sequenced by immunoSEQ multiplex PCR, and TCRdb holds only the in-frame ones, with some missing. This table holds 2 million to 3 million clones, 93% found once. The source of this sequence is a man between 18 and 35 years old in good health. Some clones in this sample may be carry-over from other donors' samples. Sequences were obtained from naive CD4+ T cells from PBMCs. The sample's subset: CD45RA+ positively selected. The chain carries TRBV2 and TRBJ1-3; no clear D. The CDR3 nucleotides are TGTGCCAGCAGTCTCTCCGCCGGAAACACCATATATTTT. Translated, it gives CASSLSAGNTIYF.